The 6 T cell receptor beta chains presented below share a single source sample, sequenced in a study of immune cell composition in non-small cell lung cancer. Sequencing used immunoSEQ multiplex PCR; TCRdb keeps in-frame clones, though not all of them. The sample holds fewer than 6,000 clones; around 80% are singletons and the top ten take about 7.3%. Material for sequencing was lung tumor tissue. Receptors originate from a human donor with non-small cell lung cancer.

J is TRBJ1-6 and V is TRBV27; tentative D call: TRBD1 (5 bases). This CDR3 is built from 15 residues. Trimming removed 4 bases at V and 9 bases at J, with 16 bases between. Per germline, CDR1 MNHEY and CDR2 SMNVEV (reference sequence). This chain's CDR3 is CASSSKGTPASPLHF. The CDR3 nucleotides are TGTGCCAGCAGTTCCAAAGGGACTCCTGCTTCACCCCTCCACTTT.

V and J are TRBV11-2 and TRBJ1-1; D remains unclear. The CDR3 covers 16 residues. Deletions cut 5 bases from V and 6 bases from J, with 22 bases between. Per the germline V gene, CDR1 is SGHAT and CDR2 is FQNNGV. The CDR3 DNA reads TGTGCCAGCAGCACGAGTTACAGTTTTCCTAACGCTGAAGCTTTCTTT. Encoded protein: CASSTSYSFPNAEAFF.

The chain has TRBV5-6 and TRBJ2-7; TRBD1 aligns across 7 bases. The J segment lost 5 bases and the V segment lost 7 bases, leaving 12 bases of the junction unmatched. The CDR3 length is 14 residues. Germline V gives CDR1 SGHDT, CDR2 YYEEEE. This chain's CDR3 is CASLVMDRRDEQYF. Written as DNA, the CDR3 is TGTGCCAGCCTTGTAATGGACAGGCGCGACGAGCAGTACTTC.

The chain recombines TRBV27 with TRBJ1-1; TRBD1 might be the D (5 bases). The CDR3 has 11 amino acids. Germline values: CDR1 MNHEY, CDR2 SMNVEV (reference sequence). Trimming stripped 7 bases from V and 5 bases from J, with 8 bases between. CDR3 loop: CASIAGTEAFF. The CDR3, as DNA: TGTGCCAGCATAGCAGGGACTGAAGCTTTCTTT.

The V and J genes are TRBV5-8 and TRBJ1-3; D is unclear. This CDR3 comprises 15 residues. CDR1 SGHTS and CDR2 YDEGEE come from the germline V gene. The ends were cut back, 7 bases at V and 1 base at J, with 15 bases in the middle. The CDR3 DNA reads as TGTGCCAGCGAGCGACTCCCGGCGTCTGGAAACACCATATATTTT. Translation gives CASERLPASGNTIYF.

This rearrangement joins TRBV5-1 to TRBJ1-3; TRBD1 is a possible D gene (6 bases). The CDR3 is 16 residues long. CDR1 SGHRS and CDR2 YFSETQ come from the germline V gene. The ends were cut back, 4 bases at V and 2 bases at J, with 16 bases in the middle. CDR3 in amino acids: CASSDLRGSTGNTIYF. CDR3 nucleotide sequence: TGCGCCAGCAGCGATCTCAGGGGATCCACTGGAAACACCATATATTTT.